These 27 T cell receptor beta chains were sequenced from one sample in a study of Ad26.COV2.S vaccination and SARS-CoV-2 variants. Method: immunoSEQ multiplex PCR; TCRdb's copy keeps in-frame clones and lacks some. The table lists fewer than 800,000 clones, approximately 88% of them singletons, with about 1.5% in the top ten. Noted treatment: 15 to 20 received Ad26.COV2.S at low or high dose, single or two shots; about 5 received placebo; per-sample allocation not given. Sampling was performed 63 days after the first vaccine or placebo injection. Sample: peripheral blood, taken in a trial of Ad26.COV2.S vaccine versus placebo. The receptor set was obtained from a person between 18 and 60 years old who received the Ad26.COV2.S COVID-19 vaccine or a placebo.

V is TRBV6-2 or TRBV6-3 and J is TRBJ2-3; TRBD2 matches at 8 bases. The germline V gene has CDR1 MNHEY and CDR2 SVGEGT. This CDR3 has 16 amino acids. V lost 2 bases and J lost 1; bases outside the gene matches: 5. The CDR3 loop is CASSYPGGPRTDTQYF. The CDR3 region has the DNA TGTGCCAGCAGTTACCCGGGGGGGCCTCGCACAGATACGCAGTATTTT.

The chain couples TRBV19 to TRBJ1-3; D uncertain. V was trimmed by 0 bases and J by 0 bases, leaving 9 bases between them. This CDR3 has 16 residues. Germline V CDR1 and CDR2: LNHDA, SQIVND (reference sequence). As DNA, the CDR3 is TGTGCCAGTAGTATAGATGGCGGCTACTCTGGAAACACCATATATTTT. Translating gives CASSIDGGYSGNTIYF.

The chain has TRBV5-1 and TRBJ1-4, with 7 bases that match TRBD1. After removal of 5 bases from V and 6 bases from J, the junction contained 4 bases not matched to a gene. CDR3 length equals 13 residues. Germline V gene sequence: CDR1 SGHRS, CDR2 YFSETQ. CDR3 DNA sequence: TGCGCCAGCAGGACAGGGACCGATGAAAAACTGTTTTTT. Encoded protein: CASRTGTDEKLFF.

The chain employs TRBV5-5 and TRBJ2-3; D remains ambiguous. Germline-derived CDR1 and CDR2 are SGHKS and YYEKEE (reference sequence). This CDR3 contains 15 residues. Between the trimmed V and J ends, which lost 4 bases and 2 bases, there was a span of 14 bases. The CDR3 loop reads CASSLRLSDTDTQYF. The CDR3 DNA reads as TGTGCCAGCAGCCTCCGACTGAGCGACACAGATACGCAGTATTTT. Variable domain in full (rest from reference TRBV5-5 and TRBJ2-3): DAGVTQSPTHLIKTRGQQVTLRCSPISGHKSVSWYQQVLGQGPQFIFQYYEKEERGRGNFPDRFSARQFPNYSSELNVNALLLGDSALYLCASSLRLSDTDTQYFGPGTRLTVL.

V and J are TRBV3-1 (or the pseudogene TRBV3-2) and TRBJ2-5; TRBD2 is a possible D gene (6 bases). The germline V and J ends were trimmed by 0 bases and 5 bases, with 13 bases remaining between them. CDR1 and CDR2 from the germline V gene are LGHDT and YNNKEL (reference sequence). The CDR3 contains 15 residues. CDR3 sequence reads: CASSQDGGAWETQYF. The CDR3 DNA reads TGTGCCAGCAGCCAAGATGGAGGGGCATGGGAGACCCAGTACTTC.

J is TRBJ1-1 and V is TRBV7-2, with D possibly matching TRBD1 (5 bases). The length of the CDR3 is 12 residues. CDR1 is SGHTA, CDR2 FQGNSA, per germline. V lost 5 bases to trimming and J lost 11 bases, with 15 bases between them. This chain's CDR3 is CASSRQNLEAFF. DNA of the CDR3: TGTGCCAGCAGCCGACAGAATCTGGAGGCTTTCTTT.

The chain uses TRBV2 and TRBJ1-5, with D tentatively TRBD1 (5 bases). The germline V and J ends were trimmed by 0 bases and 5 bases, with 8 bases remaining between them. The CDR3 extends over 14 amino acids. Germline V lookup: CDR1 SNHLY, CDR2 FYNNEI. For the CDR3, the DNA is TGTGCCAGCAGTGAAGCGCGGGGGGATCAGCCCCAGCATTTT. It translates to CASSEARGDQPQHF. Using reference TRBV2 and TRBJ1-5 for the parts outside the CDR3, the full variable domain is EPEVTQTPSHQVTQMGQEVILRCVPISNHLYFYWYRQILGQKVEFLVSFYNNEISEKSEIFDDQFSVERPDGSNFTLKIRSTKLEDSAMYFCASSEARGDQPQHFGDGTRLSIL.

The chain is built from TRBV2 and TRBJ2-7; TRBD1 agrees at 11 bases. With 7 bases clipped from V and 3 bases from J, the junction kept 5 bases outside the gene matches. Germline CDR1 and CDR2: SNHLY and FYNNEI. The CDR3 is 14 amino acids. The CDR3 DNA is TGTGCCAGCAAGAGGACAGGGGGCAACTACGAGCAGTACTTC. This sequence encodes CASKRTGGNYEQYF.

This sequence joins TRBV3-1 (or the pseudogene TRBV3-2) and TRBJ2-3; 9 positions match TRBD2. The length of the CDR3 is 14 residues. V lost 4 bases and J lost 4; bases outside the gene matches: 3. The germline gives CDR1 LGHDT, CDR2 YNNKEL (reference sequence). CDR3 in DNA: TGTGCCAGCAGCCGACGGACTAGCGCAGATACGCAGTATTTT. Amino acids: CASSRRTSADTQYF.

The CDR3 reads CASSELGEGTGELFF. The CDR3 DNA reads TGTGCCAGCAGTGAACTAGGGGAAGGTACCGGGGAGCTGTTTTTT. V is TRBV2 and J is TRBJ2-2; possible D gene TRBD1, 5 bases. This CDR3 is 15 amino acids long. V was trimmed by 2 bases and J by 5 bases, leaving 12 bases between them. Germline V gives CDR1 SNHLY, CDR2 FYNNEI.

The rearrangement uses TRBV11-2 and TRBJ1-3; a possible D gene is TRBD1 (6 bases). This CDR3 region has 18 residues. Germline V lookup: CDR1 SGHAT, CDR2 FQNNGV. The V end lost 1 base, the J end lost 0 bases, and 16 bases lay between the germline ends. DNA of the CDR3: TGTGCCAGCAGCTTAGGGGGACACATGTCTATCTCTGGAAACACCATATATTTT. The encoded protein is CASSLGGHMSISGNTIYF.

V is TRBV9 and J is TRBJ2-7; 8 nucleotides line up with TRBD1. CDR3 size: 11 residues. Germline CDR1 is SGDLS and CDR2 is YYNGEE. V lost 7 bases and J lost 7; bases outside the gene matches: 4. The CDR3 coding sequence is TGTGCCAGCCGACAGGGGCAGGAGCAGTACTTC. Its translation is CASRQGQEQYF.

The V call is TRBV19, the J call TRBJ1-5; 9 positions match TRBD1. CDR1 LNHDA and CDR2 SQIVND come from the germline V gene (reference sequence). J gave up 2 bases and V 5 bases, and 10 bases lay outside the gene matches. There are 17 residues in the CDR3. As DNA, the CDR3 is TGTGCCAGTAGTCGCCGGGACAGGGATCGAGGCAATCAGCCCCAGCATTTT. Amino acids: CASSRRDRDRGNQPQHF.

The chain combines TRBV19 with TRBJ1-5; 7 positions match TRBD1. Germline CDR1 and CDR2: LNHDA and SQIVND (reference sequence). CDR3 length equals 15 residues. Germline trimming cut 5 bases from V and 2 bases from J; bases unmatched to any gene: 6. The CDR3 region is CASSLTGSGNQPQHF. CDR3 DNA: TGTGCCAGTAGTTTGACAGGGTCGGGCAATCAGCCCCAGCATTTT. Based on the CDR3 plus reference TRBV19 and TRBJ1-5, the full variable domain is DGGITQSPKYLFRKEGQNVTLSCEQNLNHDAMYWYRQDPGQGLRLIYYSQIVNDFQKGDIAEGYSVSREKKESFPLTVTSAQKNPTAFYLCASSLTGSGNQPQHFGDGTRLSIL.

The chain couples TRBV30 to TRBJ2-5, with 11 bases aligning to TRBD2. V lost 4 bases to trimming and J lost 4 bases; unmatched junction nucleotides: 5. The CDR3 runs to 14 residues. Germline V gives CDR1 GTSNPN, CDR2 SVGIG (reference sequence). The chain's CDR3 is CAWTLAGGIETQYF. The CDR3 nucleotides are TGTGCCTGGACCCTAGCGGGGGGAATAGAGACCCAGTACTTC.

The J gene is TRBJ2-7, the V gene TRBV3-1 (or the pseudogene TRBV3-2); TRBD2 matches at 7 bases. Germline assignment: CDR1 LGHDT and CDR2 YNNKEL (reference sequence). Losses at the gene ends were 1 base for V and 6 bases for J; bases not matched to a gene: 6. There are 14 residues in the CDR3. The CDR3 region has the DNA TGTGCCAGCAGCCAAGCGACTAGCCCCTCCGAGCAGTACTTC. Translation gives CASSQATSPSEQYF.

This clone was counted a few times. The chain is built from TRBV10-1 and TRBJ2-7; TRBD2 matches at 7 bases. Germline assignment: CDR1 WNHNN and CDR2 SYGVQD (reference sequence). The J segment lost 0 bases and the V segment lost 4 bases, leaving 6 bases of the junction unmatched. The CDR3 covers 15 residues. The CDR3 sequence is CASSAGLGSSYEQYF. The CDR3 DNA is TGCGCCAGCAGTGCCGGACTAGGGTCCTCCTACGAGCAGTACTTC.

The chain recombines TRBV13 with TRBJ2-3, with D possibly being TRBD1 or TRBD2 (5 bases each). CDR1 and CDR2 (germline): PRHDT, FYEKMQ (reference sequence). The CDR3 has 15 amino acids. The V and J ends lost 2 bases and 8 bases respectively, with 17 bases between them. DNA of the CDR3: TGTGCCAGCAGCTTACTAAACGTTGGGGGTTCTACGCAGTATTTT. It yields the protein CASSLLNVGGSTQYF.

CDR3 coding DNA: TGTGCCACCAGTGATTCCCGGGGCGGCGAGCAGTACTTC. Translation: CATSDSRGGEQYF. This chain uses TRBV24-1 with TRBJ2-7, with D perhaps matching TRBD1 or TRBD2 (5 bases each). This CDR3 has 13 residues. The V gene lost 2 bases and the J gene lost 6 bases, with 10 bases spanning the gap. CDR1 is KGHDR and CDR2 is SFDVKD in the germline V gene.

The chain carries TRBV9 and TRBJ1-4; D is uncertain. V dropped 0 bases and J dropped 4 bases, with 7 bases sitting between them. CDR3 length equals 14 residues. Per the germline V gene, CDR1 is SGDLS and CDR2 is YYNGEE. CDR3 amino acids: CASSVGQLNEKLFF. Here the CDR3 DNA reads TGTGCCAGCAGCGTAGGGCAGCTTAATGAAAAACTGTTTTTT.

This chain connects TRBV29-1 to TRBJ1-4; 8 bases map to TRBD1. This CDR3 is 15 amino acids long. V lost 0 bases to trimming and J lost 5 bases; unmatched junction nucleotides: 5. Germline loops: CDR1 SQVTM, CDR2 ANQGSEA. CDR3 coding DNA: TGCAGCGTTGAAGATGGGGACAGGTTCAATGAAAAACTGTTTTTT. Translating gives CSVEDGDRFNEKLFF. Using reference TRBV29-1 and TRBJ1-4 for the parts outside the CDR3, the full variable domain is SAVISQKPSRDICQRGTSLTIQCQVDSQVTMMFWYRQQPGQSLTLIATANQGSEATYESGFVIDKFPISRPNLTFSTLTVSNMSPEDSSIYLCSVEDGDRFNEKLFFGSGTQLSVL.

V usage is TRBV30 and J usage is TRBJ1-2; no reliable D call. Germline V gene lookup returns CDR1 GTSNPN and CDR2 SVGIG (reference sequence). The CDR3 length is 13 residues. Trimming stripped 8 bases from V and 6 bases from J, with 19 bases between. CDR3 in amino acids: CAQRSVPLHGYTF. CDR3 coding DNA: TGTGCCCAAAGGTCAGTCCCACTACATGGCTACACCTTC.

V is TRBV6-4 and J is TRBJ2-6; D unresolved. The CDR3 spans 14 residues. In germline, CDR1 is MRHNA, CDR2 SNTAGT. The V gene lost 5 bases and the J gene lost 0 bases, with 5 bases spanning the gap. Here the CDR3 reads CASSPISGANVLTF. In DNA, the CDR3 is TGTGCCAGCAGTCCGATCTCTGGGGCCAACGTCCTGACTTTC.

This chain connects TRBV11-3 to TRBJ2-6, with D possibly TRBD2 on 5 matching bases. This CDR3 region has 15 residues. The V end was cut by 4 bases, the J end by 2 bases, with 9 bases between. Germline assignment: CDR1 SGHNT and CDR2 YENEEA. The CDR3 DNA follows: TGTGCCAGCAGCTCCACTAGGGCTGGGGCCAACGTCCTGACTTTC. This codes for CASSSTRAGANVLTF.

As for this clone: This sequence may be a read error, since a much larger clone differs from it by one base. CDR3 in DNA: TGTGCCAGCAGCTTAGCGGGCGGAAACACCATATATTTT. It translates to CASSLAGGNTIYF. The chain links TRBV7-8 to TRBJ1-3; D not certain. V was pared by 0 bases and J by 4 bases, with 4 bases between. Looked up from germline, CDR1 is SGHVS and CDR2 is FQNEAQ. The length of the CDR3 is 13 residues. Variable domain in full (rest from reference TRBV7-8 and TRBJ1-3): GAGVSQSPRYKVAKRGQDVALRCDPISGHVSLFWYQQALGQGPEFLTYFQNEAQLDKSGLPSDRFFAERPEGSVSTLKIQRTQQEDSAVYLCASSLAGGNTIYFGEGSWLTVV.

This clone was counted between two and nine times. The CDR3 here is CASSSSKTGSPGYTF. As DNA, the CDR3 is TGTGCCAGCAGCTCCTCTAAAACAGGGTCTCCCGGCTACACCTTC. The chain has TRBV7-9 and TRBJ1-2; D is possibly TRBD1 (6 bases). Trimming removed 4 bases from V and 8 bases from J, with 20 bases in between. The CDR3 extends over 15 amino acids. Looked up from germline, CDR1 is SEHNR and CDR2 is FQNEAQ (reference sequence). Together with reference TRBV7-9 and TRBJ1-2, the CDR3 gives the full variable domain: DTGVSQNPRHKITKRGQNVTFRCDPISEHNRLYWYRQTLGQGPEFLTYFQNEAQLEKSRLLSDRFSAERPKGSFSTLEIQRTEQGDSAMYLCASSSSKTGSPGYTFGSGTRLTVV.

The J gene is TRBJ2-4, the V gene TRBV19; D might be TRBD1 or TRBD2, each matching 7 bases. From germline, CDR1 is LNHDA and CDR2 SQIVND (reference sequence). The length of the CDR3 is 13 residues. The V end was cut by 7 bases, the J end by 7 bases, with 14 bases between. The CDR3 bases are TGTGCCAGTACCGGGCAGGGGGGGAACATTCAGTACTTC. Its protein is CASTGQGGNIQYF.